This is a list of T cell receptor beta chains from one sample in a study of identical twins. Each CDR3 protein gets one entry after TCRdb re-called the 5' RACE reads with MiXCR. The data show under 350,000 distinct CDR3 sequences, less than 9.5% seen once. These data are also associated with another study on yellow fever vaccine responses in identical twins.

Sequencing used CD8+ T cells sorted from blood. All receptors derive from a woman aged 18 to 35 in good health. Each CDR3 is given with its conserved first and last residue. The D gene is left open where the match is weak. A row's size may be missing; if present it is once, few, many or a size class.

many	TRBJ1-1	.	TRBV10-3	CAISEYVGTEAFF	TGTGCCATCAGTGAGTATGTGGGCACTGAAGCTTTCTTT
few	TRBJ1-1	.	TRBV9	CASSPSGGATEAFF	TGTGCCAGCAGCCCGAGTGGGGGGGCCACTGAAGCTTTCTTT
.	TRBJ2-3	.	TRBV12-3/TRBV12-4	CASSSSPPLGHQDTQYF	TGTGCCAGCAGTTCCTCACCCCCCCTCGGGCACCAGGATACGCAGTATTTT
few	TRBJ2-6	.	TRBV6-5	CASSYGTSYSGANVLTF	TGTGCCAGCAGTTACGGGACCTCCTACTCTGGGGCCAACGTCCTGACTTTC
many	TRBJ2-3	TRBD1	TRBV20-1	CSAGRGQDIGDTQYF	TGCAGTGCTGGGCGGGGACAGGATATCGGGGATACGCAGTATTTT
few	TRBJ2-7	.	TRBV11-2	CASSLWEGGAYEQYF	TGTGCCAGCAGCCTTTGGGAGGGGGGCGCCTACGAGCAGTACTTC
few	TRBJ2-7	TRBD2	TRBV2	CASSDRGTSGRALYEQYF	TGTGCCAGCAGTGATAGGGGGACTAGCGGGAGGGCGTTATACGAGCAGTACTTC
many	TRBJ2-3	.	TRBV2	CASSSMIDTQYF	TGTGCCAGCAGTTCAATGATAGATACGCAGTATTTT
few	TRBJ2-7	.	TRBV29-1	CSVESQGQTYEQYF	TGCAGCGTTGAATCCCAAGGCCAGACCTACGAGCAGTACTTC
.	TRBJ2-1	.	TRBV15	CATSRGGLEFGDEQFF	TGTGCCACCAGCAGAGGAGGACTGGAATTCGGGGATGAGCAGTTCTTC
.	TRBJ2-2	.	TRBV4-3	CASSHSHAGTGELFF	TGCGCCAGCAGCCACAGCCATGCGGGGACCGGGGAGCTGTTTTTT
.	TRBJ2-1	.	TRBV7-3	CASSLWQDEQFF	TGTGCCAGCAGCTTATGGCAAGATGAGCAGTTCTTC
.	TRBJ2-1	.	TRBV27	CASSLSSGKSVSISYNEQFF	TGTGCCAGCAGTTTATCTAGCGGTAAATCAGTTAGTATCTCCTACAATGAGCAGTTCTTC
few	TRBJ2-5	TRBD2	TRBV7-6	CASSLRTRGQETQYF	TGTGCCAGCAGCTTACGGACTAGAGGCCAAGAGACCCAGTACTTC
few	TRBJ2-7	.	TRBV7-9	CASSLNTGDISYEQYF	TGTGCCAGCAGCTTAAATACCGGGGATATCTCCTACGAGCAGTACTTC
few	TRBJ2-3	TRBD2	TRBV20-1	CSAVSGRESDTQYF	TGCAGTGCCGTTAGCGGGAGGGAGTCGGATACGCAGTATTTT
.	TRBJ1-1	.	TRBV4-3	CASSQSGAPRQAFF	TGCGCCAGCAGCCAGTCAGGGGCCCCCCGCCAAGCTTTCTTT
.	TRBJ2-7	TRBD1	TRBV10-3	CAISEPRQGVYEQYF	TGTGCCATCAGTGAGCCGAGACAGGGAGTCTACGAGCAGTACTTC
few	TRBJ2-5	.	TRBV7-9	CASSDRAEGETQYF	TGTGCCAGCAGCGATCGAGCGGAAGGGGAGACCCAGTACTTC
.	TRBJ2-1	.	TRBV7-9	CASSPEAGRESGNEQFF	TGTGCCAGCAGCCCTGAGGCAGGGCGGGAATCAGGCAATGAGCAGTTCTTC
many	TRBJ2-2	TRBD2	TRBV20-1	CSARGSGRETGELFF	TGCAGTGCTAGAGGGAGCGGGAGAGAGACCGGGGAGCTGTTTTTT
.	TRBJ2-6	.	TRBV10-3	CAISGGLNSGANVLTF	TGTGCCATCAGTGGGGGACTGAACTCTGGGGCCAACGTCCTGACTTTC
few	TRBJ2-6	.	TRBV12-3/TRBV12-4	CASSRVEDGANVLTF	TGTGCCAGCAGTAGGGTAGAGGACGGGGCCAACGTCCTGACTTTC
few	TRBJ2-7	.	TRBV7-2	CASSLEDPVEQYF	TGTGCCAGCAGCTTAGAGGACCCTGTGGAGCAGTACTTC
.	TRBJ2-7	TRBD1	TRBV2	CASSEALGQGYEQYF	TGTGCCAGCAGTGAAGCATTGGGACAGGGCTACGAGCAGTACTTC
many	TRBJ2-1	TRBD2	TRBV14	CASSQEGTSGSSYNEQFF	TGTGCCAGCAGCCAAGAGGGGACTAGCGGGTCCTCCTACAATGAGCAGTTCTTC
.	TRBJ2-5	TRBD2	TRBV24-1	CATSDFPLASGEQETQYF	TGTGCCACCAGTGATTTCCCCCTGGCTAGCGGAGAACAAGAGACCCAGTACTTC
few	TRBJ2-3	TRBD1	TRBV4-1	CASSQGTGGSDTQYF	TGCGCCAGCTCCCAGGGGACAGGGGGCTCAGATACGCAGTATTTT
many	TRBJ2-7	.	TRBV4-2	CASSQERDTSYEQYF	TGTGCCAGCAGCCAAGAAAGGGACACCTCCTACGAGCAGTACTTC
many	TRBJ1-2	.	TRBV7-9	CASSLGIYGYTF	TGTGCCAGCAGCTTAGGGATTTATGGCTACACCTTC
many	TRBJ2-5	TRBD2	TRBV6-5	CASIKTSGDETQYF	TGTGCCAGCATTAAAACTAGCGGGGATGAGACCCAGTACTTC
many	TRBJ2-1	.	TRBV7-9	CASSYGQPLSYNEQFF	TGTGCCAGCAGCTACGGACAGCCATTATCCTACAATGAGCAGTTCTTC
.	TRBJ2-6	.	TRBV23-1	CASSQSSKDSSGANVLTF	TGCGCCAGCAGTCAATCGTCCAAAGACAGCTCTGGGGCCAACGTCCTGACTTTC
few	TRBJ2-3	.	TRBV7-3	CASSYGPDFSTDTQYF	TGTGCCAGCAGCTACGGGCCCGACTTTAGCACAGATACGCAGTATTTT
few	TRBJ2-3	TRBD1	TRBV6-4	CASSDSTDRGTDTQYF	TGTGCCAGCAGTGACTCGACGGACAGGGGGACAGATACGCAGTATTTT
many	TRBJ2-7	TRBD1	TRBV27	CASRPLGTGGGEQYF	TGTGCCAGCAGACCCCTCGGGACAGGGGGGGGTGAGCAGTACTTC
few	TRBJ2-7	TRBD2	TRBV5-6	CASSLSGRPFYEQYF	TGTGCCAGCAGCCTTAGCGGGAGGCCCTTTTACGAGCAGTACTTC
.	TRBJ2-1	TRBD2	TRBV24-1	CATEKIPGLAERILYNEQFF	TGTGCCACCGAGAAAATACCGGGACTAGCGGAACGAATTTTATACAATGAGCAGTTCTTC
many	TRBJ2-5	TRBD1	TRBV24-1	CATSGDRVRETQYF	TGTGCCACCAGTGGGGACAGGGTCAGAGAGACCCAGTACTTC
many	TRBJ1-2	.	TRBV5-1	CASSEWTAPNYGYTF	TGCGCCAGCAGCGAGTGGACAGCTCCGAACTATGGCTACACCTTC
few	TRBJ2-2	TRBD2	TRBV27	CASRSGLAFTGELFF	TGTGCCAGCAGATCGGGACTAGCGTTCACCGGGGAGCTGTTTTTT
many	TRBJ2-7	.	TRBV28	CASSLPAEFPYEQYF	TGTGCCAGCAGTTTGCCCGCCGAGTTCCCTTACGAGCAGTACTTC
few	TRBJ2-2	TRBD2	TRBV5-6	CASSSMTSGLANTGELFF	TGTGCCAGCAGCTCGATGACTAGCGGGTTGGCGAACACCGGGGAGCTGTTTTTT
many	TRBJ2-1	TRBD2	TRBV4-2	CASSQVGLAGVNEQFF	TGTGCCAGCAGCCAAGTCGGACTAGCGGGAGTTAATGAGCAGTTCTTC